This paragraph covers one T cell receptor (beta chain) sequence. Its target antigen remains unknown. No quality values exist for individual bases; no much larger clone is one base distant. The sample belongs to a study of blood T cell repertoires in COVID-19 (dated by TCRdb to about 2020). For the study in its entirety: Samples from collaborators originated in the United States, Italy and Spain and spanned both the acute and convalescent phases of COVID-19. The material from the prospective study consisted of cDNA or gDNA derived from T cells, B-cell-depleted T cells, or PBMCs. Deeply sampled blood TCRbeta repertoires from subjects exposed to, actively infected with, or recovered from COVID-19 were included in the dataset. The repertoires were made available in a free public database intended to serve as a resource for research on the immune response to SARS-CoV-2. The samples were drawn from the first 160 participants of the ongoing ImmuneRACE study and from over 950 subjects provided by 6 global collaborators. HLA class I and class II types, where available, came from metadata supplied by the sample provider rather than from assay-based typing. The sample metadata nearly always contained a de-identified subject ID, COVID-19 status, age in years and sex.

Paper-wide results and their limitations: The quantity of clinical and demographic metadata differed by source and by participant and was supplied without curation.

Participants in the prospective study were enrolled through a virtual design, were aged roughly 18 to 90 years, and lived in about two dozen United States geographic areas. To assign participants to cohorts, the prospective study relied on clinical history that participants themselves reported in a screening survey and a study questionnaire. Each participant in the prospective study had whole blood, serum and a nasopharyngeal or oropharyngeal swab collected by mobile phlebotomists. Prospective study participants could optionally give additional blood draws and questionnaires over an approximately 2-month period. Before DNA extraction, blood samples from the prospective study were shipped at room temperature or frozen. V gives up 5 bases and J gives up 4 bases, and the segment between their germline ends measures 12 bases. The germline V gene gives CDR1 as MNHEY and CDR2 as SVGAGI. From the cysteine up to the phenylalanine, the CDR3 has a length of 15 residues. The sequence is cut down to CDR3 DNA, 45 bases in frame from base 1.

TCRbeta CDR3 regions were amplified from genomic DNA using the immunoSEQ Assay, a bias-controlled multiplex PCR. The source study handled its data this way. The number of nucleated cells in each sample was estimated by amplification of reference gene primers within the assay. Sequence reads were collapsed and filtered to measure the absolute abundance of every unique TCRbeta CDR3 rearrangement. For each sample, productive Simpson clonality was calculated as the square root of Simpson's diversity index over productive rearrangements. TCRdb took over this immuneACCESS table, retaining in-frame rearrangements with V and J assigned. Such tables are incomplete; in checked studies, under half of the missing clones stem from an unresolved V gene, and the remainder is unexplained. The DNA gave D and trimming, while V, J and clone size come from that table. The sample table shows fewer than 250,000 clones, and 70% to 90% are seen once. The ten most abundant clones make up approximately 8.2% of the sample.

The sequence derives from a woman in her 50s with acute COVID-19. Sample: PBMCs or T cells enriched from blood (not recorded which). Recombination linked TRBV6-5 to TRBJ1-6, with an unclear D gene assignment. The DNA sequence is as follows: TGTGCCAGCAGTCCCGCGGGAGCTTATAATTCACCCCTCCACTTT. Its coded protein is CASSPAGAYNSPLHF.